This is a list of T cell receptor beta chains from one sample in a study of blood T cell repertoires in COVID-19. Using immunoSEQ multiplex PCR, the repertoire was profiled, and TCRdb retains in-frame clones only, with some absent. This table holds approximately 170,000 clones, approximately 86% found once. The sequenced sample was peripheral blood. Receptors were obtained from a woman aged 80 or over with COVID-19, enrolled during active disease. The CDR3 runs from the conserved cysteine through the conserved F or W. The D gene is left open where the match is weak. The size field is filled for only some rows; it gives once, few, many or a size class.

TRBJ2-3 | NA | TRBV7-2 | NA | TGTGCCAGCAGCTCTAACAGGGATACGCAGTATTTT | CASSSNRDTQYF
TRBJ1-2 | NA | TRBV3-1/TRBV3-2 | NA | TGTGCCAGCAGCCAAGTTCTCGGGACCGGGGGCTATGGCTACACCTTC | CASSQVLGTGGYGYTF
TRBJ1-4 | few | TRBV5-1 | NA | TGCGCCAGCAGCCAATCACAGGGATACAAAGGTGAAAAACTGTTTTTT | CASSQSQGYKGEKLFF
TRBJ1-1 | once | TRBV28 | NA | TGTGCCAGCCTTGCCTCGGACTCCTTGGGAGCTTTCTTT | CASLASDSLGAFF
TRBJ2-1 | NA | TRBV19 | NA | TGTGCCAGTAGTATAGATTGGCGGGGCGAGCAGTTCTTC | CASSIDWRGEQFF
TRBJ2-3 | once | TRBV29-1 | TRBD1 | TGCAGCGCTCAAGAGGGGGCGAAATTAAATACGCAGTATTTT | CSAQEGAKLNTQYF
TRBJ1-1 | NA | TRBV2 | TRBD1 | TGTGCCAGCAGAGGACAGGGAATAGACGAAGCTTTCTTT | CASRGQGIDEAFF
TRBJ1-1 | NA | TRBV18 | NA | TGTGCCAGCTCCTGGGGAGAGAACACTGAAGCTTTCTTT | CASSWGENTEAFF
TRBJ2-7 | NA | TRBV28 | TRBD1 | TGTGCCAGCAGTTCGGGACAGGGGGGCTACGAGCAGTACTTC | CASSSGQGGYEQYF
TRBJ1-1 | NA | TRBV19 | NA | TGTGCCAGTAGGCACGGGACAAGCACTGAAGCTTTCTTT | CASRHGTSTEAFF
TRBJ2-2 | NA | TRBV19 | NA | TGTGCCAGTAGCCCCAGGTCAGGCATGAACACCGGGGAGCTGTTTTTT | CASSPRSGMNTGELFF
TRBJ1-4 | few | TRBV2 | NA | TGTGCCAGCAACCGGGAGGCAACTAATGAAAAACTGTTTTTT | CASNREATNEKLFF
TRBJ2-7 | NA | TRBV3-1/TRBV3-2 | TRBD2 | TGTGCCAGCAGCCAAACCGGACTAGCGGGAGAGGGCGAGCAGTACTTC | CASSQTGLAGEGEQYF
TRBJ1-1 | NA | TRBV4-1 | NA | TGCGCCAGCAGCCAAGACGGCGGGGGACTGGAAGCTTTCTTT | CASSQDGGGLEAFF
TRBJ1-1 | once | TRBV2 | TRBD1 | TGTGCCAGCAGTCGACACTTCCCGGGACAGGGTAACATGCCCACTGAAGCTTTCTTT | CASSRHFPGQGNMPTEAFF
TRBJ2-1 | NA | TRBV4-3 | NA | TGCGCCAGCAGTCACGACAGGACCGCCTACAATGAGCAGTTCTTC | CASSHDRTAYNEQFF
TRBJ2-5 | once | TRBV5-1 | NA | TGCGCCAGCAGCCCCCTGGGAGTTGGGGAGACCCAGTACTTC | CASSPLGVGETQYF
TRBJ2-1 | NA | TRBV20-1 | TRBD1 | TGCAGTGCTAGTGGGGACAGGGTGGTCAATGAGCAGTTCTTC | CSASGDRVVNEQFF
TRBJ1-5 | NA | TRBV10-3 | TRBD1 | TGTGCCATCAGCCCGACAGGGGGCGATCAGCCCCAGCATTTT | CAISPTGGDQPQHF
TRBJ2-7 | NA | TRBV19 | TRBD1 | TGTGCCAGTAGTATTCAGACAGGGTCCTACGAGCAGTACTTC | CASSIQTGSYEQYF
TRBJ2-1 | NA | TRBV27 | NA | TGTGCCGCGCGGGATTTTTCTTACAATGAGCAGTTCTTC | CAARDFSYNEQFF
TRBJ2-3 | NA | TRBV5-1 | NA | TGCGCCAGCAGCCTAGAAAGCACAGATACGCAGTATTTT | CASSLESTDTQYF
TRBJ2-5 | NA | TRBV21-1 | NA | TGTGCCAGCAGAAGAAAGCGGGAGGGCCTCCAAGAGACCCAGTACTTC | CASRRKREGLQETQYF
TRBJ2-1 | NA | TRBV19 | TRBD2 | TGTGCCACCTCAACTAGCGGCCATTACAATGAGCAGTTCTTC | CATSTSGHYNEQFF
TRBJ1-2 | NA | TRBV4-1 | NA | TGCGCCAGCAGCCAAGATGGCGGTCGCTATGGCTACACCTTC | CASSQDGGRYGYTF
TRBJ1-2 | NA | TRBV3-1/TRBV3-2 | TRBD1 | TGTGCCAGCAGCCAAGATGGGCCAGGGGGCTACTATGGCTACACCTTC | CASSQDGPGGYYGYTF
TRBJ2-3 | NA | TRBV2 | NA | TGTGCCAGCAGTGAAACCTCCGGGAGAGATACGCAGTATTTT | CASSETSGRDTQYF
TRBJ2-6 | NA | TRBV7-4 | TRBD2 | TGTGCCAGCAGTACGGGACTAGCGGGACCGGGGAGCTCTGGGGCCAACGTCCTGACTTTC | CASSTGLAGPGSSGANVLTF
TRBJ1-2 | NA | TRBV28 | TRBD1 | TGTGCCAGCAGTCAACCGGGACAGGGGGACTATGGCTACACCTTC | CASSQPGQGDYGYTF
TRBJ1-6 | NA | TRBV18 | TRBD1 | TGTGCCAGCTCGCCGACAGGGGGCCAGGGATCACCCCTCCACTTT | CASSPTGGQGSPLHF
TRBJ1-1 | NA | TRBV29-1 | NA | TGCAGCGTTGGGGGTCAGGGGACCGGCACTGAAGCTTTCTTT | CSVGGQGTGTEAFF
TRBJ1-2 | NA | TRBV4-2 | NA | TGTGCCAGCAGCCAAGCAGGGAACTATGGCTACACCTTC | CASSQAGNYGYTF
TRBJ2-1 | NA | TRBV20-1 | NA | TGCAGTGCGTGGGACTTTGGGCAGTTCTTC | CSAWDFGQFF
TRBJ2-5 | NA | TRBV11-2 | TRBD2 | TGTGCCAGCAGCTTCACTAGCGGGTCGAAAGAGACCCAGTACTTC | CASSFTSGSKETQYF
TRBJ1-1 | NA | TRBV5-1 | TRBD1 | TGCGCCAGCAGCTTGGAGGTGACGACAGGGGACACTGAAGCTTTCTTT | CASSLEVTTGDTEAFF
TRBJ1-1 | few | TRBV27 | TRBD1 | TGTGCCAGCAGTCCAGGGACAGGGGAAACTGAAGCTTTCTTT | CASSPGTGETEAFF
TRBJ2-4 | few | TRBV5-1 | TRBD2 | TGCGCCAGCAGCGTGGTACCTCCGGGACTAGCGGGAGGTCGGGGCATTCAGTACTTC | CASSVVPPGLAGGRGIQYF
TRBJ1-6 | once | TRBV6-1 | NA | TGTGCCAGCAGTGAACAGGGGAATTCACCCCTCCACTTT | CASSEQGNSPLHF
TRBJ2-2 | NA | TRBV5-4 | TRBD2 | TGTGCCAGCAGCCAGAGCGGGAGTGGCACCGGGGAGCTGTTTTTT | CASSQSGSGTGELFF
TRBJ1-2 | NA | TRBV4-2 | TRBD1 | TGTGCCAGCAGCCAAGCGGGAGACAGGGGAGGGAACTATGGCTACACCTTC | CASSQAGDRGGNYGYTF
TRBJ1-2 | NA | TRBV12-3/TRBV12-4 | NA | TGTGCCAGCAGTTCCGCGGTGGAACTGTACACCTTC | CASSSAVELYTF
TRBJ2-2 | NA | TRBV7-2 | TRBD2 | TGTGCCAGCAGCTTAACTAGCGGGAGGGCCGGGGAGCTGTTTTTT | CASSLTSGRAGELFF
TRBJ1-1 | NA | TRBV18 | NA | TGTGCCAGCTCACCGCAGTGGGCAAACACTGAAGCTTTCTTT | CASSPQWANTEAFF
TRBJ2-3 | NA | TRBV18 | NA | TGTGCCAGCTCCCTAGACTCTCCCGGGACAGATACGCAGTATTTT | CASSLDSPGTDTQYF
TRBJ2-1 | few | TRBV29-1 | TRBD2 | TGCAGCGTTGATGGGACTAGCGGGGTGTGGGAGCAGTTCTTC | CSVDGTSGVWEQFF
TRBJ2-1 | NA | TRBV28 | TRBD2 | TGTGCCAGCAGTCCAGCGGGACGCTCCTACAATGAGCAGTTCTTC | CASSPAGRSYNEQFF
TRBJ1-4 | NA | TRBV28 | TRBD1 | TGTGCCAGCACCCCGGCGGGACAGGGGAATGAAAAACTGTTTTTT | CASTPAGQGNEKLFF
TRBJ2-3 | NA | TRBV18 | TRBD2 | TGTGCCAGCTCAGCCTCACTAGCGGGAGATACGCAGTATTTT | CASSASLAGDTQYF
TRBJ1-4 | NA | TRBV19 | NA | TGTGCCAGTACTATGGAGCCTTTGGGTGAAAAACTGTTTTTT | CASTMEPLGEKLFF
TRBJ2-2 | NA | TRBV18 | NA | TGTGCCAGCTCAACCACGGGGGTCCAGAACACCGGGGAGCTGTTTTTT | CASSTTGVQNTGELFF
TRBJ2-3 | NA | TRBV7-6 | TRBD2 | TGTGCCAGCACCCTACAGACTAGCGGGAGGGCAGATACGCAGTATTTT | CASTLQTSGRADTQYF
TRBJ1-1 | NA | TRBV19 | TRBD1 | TGTGCCAGTAGTTTAGACAGGGGGGCTGAAGCTTTCTTT | CASSLDRGAEAFF
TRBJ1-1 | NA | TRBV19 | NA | TGTGCCAGTAGTGTCACAGGTGCATGGAACACTGAAGCTTTCTTT | CASSVTGAWNTEAFF
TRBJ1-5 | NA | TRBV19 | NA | TGTGCCAGTAGTCCCGGGGGGGGCGAGCAGCCCCAGCATTTT | CASSPGGGEQPQHF
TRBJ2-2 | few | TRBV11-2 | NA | TGTGCCAGCAGCTTAGACTCGTTGAACACCGGGGAGCTGTTTTTT | CASSLDSLNTGELFF